Given below is one T cell receptor (beta chain) in context. Its antigen is still unknown. No quality values exist for individual bases; no much larger clone is one base distant. The CDR3 regions of human TCRbeta chains were analyzed by immunosequencing. Turning to the authors' computational methods: Repertoire TCRs were checked for matches against a reference library of SARS-CoV-2-specific TCRs that had been generated using the MIRA antigen-specificity platform. Breadth was defined as the fraction of unique TCRs that were SARS-CoV-2-associated. Depth was defined as the fraction of total T cells that were SARS-CoV-2-associated. Each spike-specific TCR was assigned to its reactive spike region and to a CD4 or CD8 class using the MIRA data. Log10-transformed breadth and depth values were compared by one-way ANOVA with Sidak's multiple comparisons tests. In TCRdb, the immuneACCESS table is reduced to in-frame sequences with V and J assigned. These tables do not hold every clone; where another copy was compared, an unresolved V gene accounts for under half, and the others remain unexplained. V, J and clone size were drawn from that table, and D and trimming were deduced from the DNA. Within this sample are about 130,000 clones, with about 93% of them counted one time only. Around 7% of the sample goes to the ten largest clones.

The data derive from a study of T cell responses to AZD1222 COVID-19 vaccine (dated by TCRdb to the early 2020s). Context from the whole study: AZD1222 recipients with second doses at about 4 weeks or about 12 weeks were pooled, because spike-specific TCR depth and breadth did not differ between schedules. A total of 230 to 250 trial participants underwent TCR sequencing, of whom 200 to 220 received two doses of AZD1222 and about 26 received two doses of the MenACWY control vaccine. Trial participants were enrolled by age into 18-55, 56-69 and 70-plus year subgroups, with roughly 150, 30 and 60 TCR-sequenced participants respectively. The research as a whole found: Most participants were white British and females outnumbered males, and the authors suggested that clonal diversity may have been underestimated. Epitopes outside the regions mutated in the B.1.351 and B.1.1.7 variants were reportedly recognized by nearly half of the unique spike-specific TCRs. Spike-specific TCR breadth and depth rose significantly after two AZD1222 doses compared with day 0 and with MenACWY recipients. Because no samples from the day 14 peak response were available, repertoires could be characterized only after the peak T cell response. In the small 56-69-year group, the increase in depth fell short of significance, most likely because of low power. The vaccine-associated CD4 TCRs covered the entire spike protein, and the dominant responses fell in regions 160-218 and 743-854. Conclusions about previously exposed vaccinees are limited because only six or seven AZD1222 recipients were SARS-CoV-2 seropositive at baseline.

Reading the label with the study, this specimen's time point is: baseline before first vaccination. Samples from vaccinated people were obtained from the UK trials COV001 and COV002, which included a single-blind randomized controlled phase 2/3 trial of AZD1222 (ChAdOx1 nCoV-19) in healthy adults. Trial participant PBMC samples were collected at day 0 and day 28 after the second dose for TCRbeta chain sequencing. The V end loses 4 bases and the J end loses 4 bases, and a stretch of 10 bases separates them. Reading the germline V gene gives CDR1 MNHEY and CDR2 SVGAGI. Measured from the cysteine to the phenylalanine, the CDR3 is 13 residues long. Left in the record is the CDR3 DNA by itself, 39 bases read in frame from the first base.

The material sequenced was peripheral blood, taken on day 0 of AZD1222 vaccination. The chain couples TRBV6-5 to TRBJ1-1, with TRBD1 tentatively as D gene (6 bases match). The receptor comes from an adult in good health. The nucleotide sequence is TGTGCCAGCAGTTCCGGACAGATCACTGAAGCTTTCTTT. Protein translation: CASSSGQITEAFF.